A single TCR beta chain is shown here with its context. Its antigen remains undetermined. No clone much larger than this one lies a single base away; base qualities are absent. The sample comes from a study of T cell responses to AZD1222 COVID-19 vaccine (dated by TCRdb to the early 2020s). Regarding the complete study: AZD1222 recipients whose second dose came at about 4 weeks and those whose second dose came at about 12 weeks were combined into one group, since spike-specific TCR depth and breadth did not differ between the two schedules. A total of approximately 240 trial participants underwent TCR sequencing, of whom 200 to 220 received two doses of AZD1222 and about 25 received two doses of the MenACWY control vaccine. Trial participants were enrolled by age into subgroups of 18-55, 56-69 and 70-plus years, and about 150, 27 and 61 TCR-sequenced participants, respectively, were included in these subgroups. Broad study findings and their caveats: After two AZD1222 doses, both the breadth and the depth of spike-specific TCRs were significantly higher than at day 0 and than in MenACWY recipients. Because no samples from the day 14 peak response were available, repertoires could be characterized only after the peak T cell response. Reportedly, close to half of the unique spike-specific TCRs recognized epitopes lying outside the regions that are mutated in the B.1.351 and B.1.1.7 variants. Participants were mostly white British, with more females than males. The authors suggested clonal diversity may have been underestimated. CD4 TCRs associated with the vaccine covered the entire spike protein, and the dominant responses were in regions 160-218 and 743-854. In the small 56-69-year group, the increase in depth fell short of significance, most likely because of low power. Conclusions about previously exposed vaccinees were limited because only six or seven AZD1222 recipients were SARS-CoV-2 seropositive at baseline.

The time point label, as the study defines it: baseline before first vaccination. Vaccinee samples were obtained from the UK trials COV001 and COV002, which included a single-blind randomized controlled phase 2/3 trial of AZD1222 (ChAdOx1 nCoV-19) in healthy adults. For TCRbeta chain sequencing, PBMC samples from trial participants were taken at day 0 and at day 28 after the second dose. The CDR3 regions of human TCRbeta chains were subjected to immunosequencing. In the original analysis: Repertoire TCRs were matched against a reference library of SARS-CoV-2-specific TCRs generated with the MIRA antigen-specificity platform. Breadth was defined as the fraction of unique TCRs that were SARS-CoV-2-associated, and depth was defined as the fraction of total T cells that were SARS-CoV-2-associated. Using the MIRA data, every spike-specific TCR was mapped to the spike region that the TCR reacted to and assigned to either a CD4 or a CD8 class. Log10-transformed breadth and depth values were compared by one-way ANOVA with Sidak's multiple comparisons tests. TCRdb took over this immuneACCESS table, retaining in-frame rearrangements with V and J assigned. Such tables are incomplete; in checked studies, under half of the missing clones stem from an unresolved V gene, and the remainder is unexplained. V and J calls and clone size follow that table, whereas D and trimming were derived from the DNA. In this sample the table shows some 140,000 clones, more than 85% of which occur a single time. Of the sample, roughly 3.1% falls within the top ten clones.

Measured from the cysteine to the phenylalanine, the CDR3 is 14 residues long. Only CDR3 DNA is held: 42 bases, read in frame from base 1. V is reduced by 1 base and J by 3 bases, leaving a spacing of 10 bases between them. The germline V gene supplies CDR1 LGHNA and CDR2 YNFKEQ. The rearrangement joined TRBV4-2 to TRBJ2-7, with the D gene not clear enough to name. Here the sequenced sample was peripheral blood, taken on day 0 of AZD1222 vaccination. This clonotype was sampled from an adult in good health. The DNA is as follows: TGTGCCAGCAGCCAAGCGGCGCGCCACTACGAGCAGTACTTC. This is translated as CASSQAARHYEQYF.